Detailed here is one T cell receptor beta chain. This sample is part of a study of blood T cell repertoires in COVID-19. Turning to the study itself: Samples representing acute and convalescent COVID-19 were sourced from the United States, Italy and Spain. The analysed material was cDNA or gDNA that came from T cells, B-cell-depleted T cells, or PBMCs.

Between the trimmed V and J ends, which lost 3 bases and 11 bases, there was a span of 8 bases. The length of the CDR3 is 11 residues. CDR1 is SGHDN, CDR2 FVKESK, per germline. Data came from immunoSEQ multiplex PCR; TCRdb stores just in-frame clones and leaves some out. The table has some 220,000 clones, around 81% seen once. The sequenced material came from peripheral blood. This clonotype was obtained from an older woman with acute or convalescent COVID-19. This rearrangement joins TRBV14 to TRBJ2-1; D unclear. The CDR3 DNA is TGTGCCAGCAGCCACGCTAGGAAGCAGTTCTTC. This sequence encodes CASSHARKQFF.